This T cell receptor beta chain is drawn from a study of post-analysis software for immune sequencing data. Study as a whole: Some patients lacked subtype; others had relapsing-remitting, secondary progressive or progressive-relapsing disease. Study-wide findings and caveats: About five TRBV segments appeared more often in patients than in controls, and TRBV5-6, TRBV5-1 and TRBV20-1 were among these. Samples sharing a preparation batch grouped tightly together when assessed by F measure. The study found significantly lower normalized Chao1 diversity in multiple sclerosis patients than in controls.

Only one count was recorded for this clonotype. Its target is not known. V was pared by 7 bases and J by 1 base, with 17 bases between. The CDR3 totals 15 residues. Germline assignment: CDR1 SNHLY and CDR2 FYNNEI. The library was made from cDNA and included unique molecular identifiers. T cells, about 0.85 to 11 million of them, yielded hundreds of thousands of cDNA molecules. MiXCR, run by TCRdb on the PCR reads, gives a single entry per CDR3 protein. Of around 250,000 distinct CDR3 sequences in the sample, about 40% were seen once. The chain is built from TRBV2 and TRBJ2-7; tentatively, D is TRBD2 (6 bases). The origin of this receptor is a girl aged 5-17 years with multiple sclerosis. Sequenced sample: blood. The CDR3 DNA reads TGTGCCAGCACCTGGGACTTAGGACCATCCTACGAGCAGTACTTC. This translates into CASTWDLGPSYEQYF. Based on the CDR3 plus reference TRBV2 and TRBJ2-7, the full variable domain is EPEVTQTPSHQVTQMGQEVILRCVPISNHLYFYWYRQILGQKVEFLVSFYNNEISEKSEIFDDQFSVERPDGSNFTLKIRSTKLEDSAMYFCASTWDLGPSYEQYFGPGTRLTVT.